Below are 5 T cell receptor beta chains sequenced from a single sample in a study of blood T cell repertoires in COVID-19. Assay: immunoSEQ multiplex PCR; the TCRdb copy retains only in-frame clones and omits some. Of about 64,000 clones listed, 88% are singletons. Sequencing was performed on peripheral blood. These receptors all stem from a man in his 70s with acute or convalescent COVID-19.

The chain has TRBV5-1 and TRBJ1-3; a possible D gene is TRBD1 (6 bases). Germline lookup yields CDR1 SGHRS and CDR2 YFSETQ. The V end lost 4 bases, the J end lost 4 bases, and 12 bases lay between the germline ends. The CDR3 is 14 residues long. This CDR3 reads CASSNTGSGNTIYF. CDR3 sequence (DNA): TGCGCCAGCAGCAATACAGGGTCCGGAAACACCATATATTTT.

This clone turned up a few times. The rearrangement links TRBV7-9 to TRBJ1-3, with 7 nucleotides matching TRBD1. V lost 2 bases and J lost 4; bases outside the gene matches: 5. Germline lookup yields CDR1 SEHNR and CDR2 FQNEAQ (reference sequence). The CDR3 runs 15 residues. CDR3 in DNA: TGTGCCAGCAGCTTAACAGGGGCGACCGGAAACACCATATATTTT. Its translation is CASSLTGATGNTIYF.

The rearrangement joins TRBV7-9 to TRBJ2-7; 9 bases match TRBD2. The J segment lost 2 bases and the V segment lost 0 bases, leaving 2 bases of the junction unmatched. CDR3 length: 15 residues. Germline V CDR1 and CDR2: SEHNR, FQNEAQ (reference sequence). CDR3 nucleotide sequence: TGTGCCAGCAGCTTAGCTAGCGGGGGCACCTACGAGCAGTACTTC. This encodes CASSLASGGTYEQYF.

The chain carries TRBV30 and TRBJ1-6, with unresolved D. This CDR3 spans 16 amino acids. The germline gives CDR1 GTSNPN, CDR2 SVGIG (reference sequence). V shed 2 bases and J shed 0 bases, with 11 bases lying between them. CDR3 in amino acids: CAWSPKVSSYNSPLHF. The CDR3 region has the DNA TGTGCCTGGAGTCCCAAAGTGAGCTCCTATAATTCACCCCTCCACTTT.

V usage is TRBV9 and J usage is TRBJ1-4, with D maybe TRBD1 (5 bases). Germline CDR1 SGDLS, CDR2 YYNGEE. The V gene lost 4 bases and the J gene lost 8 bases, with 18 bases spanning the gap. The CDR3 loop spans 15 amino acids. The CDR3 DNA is TGTGCCAGCAGCATTCGCCCCTCGAAGGGGGAAAAACTGTTTTTT. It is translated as CASSIRPSKGEKLFF.